These 15 T cell receptor beta chains originate from one sample sequenced in a study of T cell changes during pregnancy in multiple sclerosis (dated by TCRdb to between 2019 and 2020). Receptor libraries were prepared by the immunoSEQ multiplex PCR assay. TCRdb holds this immuneACCESS table with in-frame rearrangements only. Some clones are missing; in checked studies, unresolved V genes explain under half, and the rest has no known cause. Recorded for this sample are roughly 97,000 clones; approximately 90% of them occurred a single time. In total, the top ten clones hold 0.76% of the sample. Sequenced material: peripheral blood, taken in the second trimester of pregnancy. The receptors stem from a female donor in good health, enrolled as a control in a pregnancy study.

This clone was detected only a few times. The chain carries TRBV27 and TRBJ1-1, with 7 positions matching TRBD1. The junction had 6 bases not matched to a gene; V was cut back by 4 bases and J by 4 bases. This CDR3 is built from 14 residues. Germline loops: CDR1 MNHEY, CDR2 SMNVEV (reference sequence). The CDR3 loop is CASSSTGVSTEAFF. The CDR3 DNA is TGTGCCAGCAGTTCAACAGGGGTTTCCACTGAAGCTTTCTTT.

CDR3 in DNA: TGTGCCAGCAGCCGAGAACAGGGGGCTGGCACTGAAGCTTTCTTT. Residues: CASSREQGAGTEAFF. V and J are TRBV2 and TRBJ1-1; 9 positions agree with TRBD1. This CDR3 spans 15 amino acids. Germline assignment: CDR1 SNHLY and CDR2 FYNNEI. V dropped 6 bases and J dropped 4; count of bases not matched to a gene: 9. Full variable domain (missing parts from reference TRBV2 and TRBJ1-1): EPEVTQTPSHQVTQMGQEVILRCVPISNHLYFYWYRQILGQKVEFLVSFYNNEISEKSEIFDDQFSVERPDGSNFTLKIRSTKLEDSAMYFCASSREQGAGTEAFFGQGTRLTVV.

As DNA, the CDR3 is TGTGCCAGCAGTACCCACCGGGGGGATGGCTACACCTTC. Its translation is CASSTHRGDGYTF. This chain joins TRBV25-1 and TRBJ1-2; possibly TRBD1 for D (5 bases). Per the germline V gene, CDR1 is MGHDK and CDR2 is SYGVNS. The CDR3 has 13 amino acids. With 5 bases removed from V and 6 bases from J, the gap between germline ends came to 13 bases.

This chain joins TRBV10-2 and TRBJ2-3; a possible D gene is TRBD2 (6 bases). Germline assignment: CDR1 WSHSY and CDR2 SAAADI. V was cut by 6 bases and J by 4 bases, with 20 bases left in between. The CDR3 extends over 16 amino acids. CDR3 loop: CASRSSGTRSADTQYF. For the CDR3, the DNA is TGCGCCAGCAGATCTTCCGGGACTCGATCAGCAGATACGCAGTATTTT.

V usage is TRBV19 and J usage is TRBJ1-2; D is perhaps TRBD1 (5 bases). Per germline, CDR1 LNHDA and CDR2 SQIVND (reference sequence). The ends were cut back, 6 bases at V and 8 bases at J, with 13 bases in the middle. There are 12 residues in the CDR3. The CDR3 DNA sequence: TGTGCCAGTAGCGGGGGGGAGAGAGGCTACACCTTC. Translated, it gives CASSGGERGYTF.

This clone was observed once. The chain is built from TRBV6-5 and TRBJ1-3, with 7 bases identical to TRBD1. The CDR3 sequence is 15 residues long. Per the germline V gene, CDR1 is MNHEY and CDR2 is SVGAGI. V was clipped by 4 bases and J by 0 bases; unmatched bases: 3. CDR3: CASSLDRASGNTIYF. The CDR3, as DNA: TGTGCCAGCAGTTTAGACAGGGCCTCTGGAAACACCATATATTTT.

The rearrangement uses TRBV7-2 and TRBJ2-1; 11 nucleotides agree with TRBD2. The junction had 4 bases not matched to a gene; V was cut back by 3 bases and J by 0 bases. The CDR3 is made up of 17 amino acids. Germline CDR1 is SGHTA and CDR2 is FQGNSA. For the CDR3, the DNA is TGTGCCAGCAGCTTGGCTAGCGGGAGGAACTCCTACAATGAGCAGTTCTTC. Translating it yields CASSLASGRNSYNEQFF.

The chain links TRBV7-6 to TRBJ1-1; D may be TRBD1 (5 bases). From germline, CDR1 is SGHVS and CDR2 FNYEAQ. V was clipped by 5 bases and J by 1 base, with 17 bases between them. The CDR3 totals 16 residues. CDR3 sequence (DNA): TGTGCCAGCAGCCCAAAACCGGGACTCTCGAACACTGAAGCTTTCTTT. Amino acid sequence: CASSPKPGLSNTEAFF.

This clone was recorded only once. Other DNA sequences from this sample encode an identical CDR3 as well. The chain couples TRBV11-2 to TRBJ2-7, with 11 nucleotides matching TRBD1. This CDR3 spans 13 amino acids. Germline trimming cut 4 bases from V and 5 bases from J; bases unmatched to any gene: 1. In germline, CDR1 is SGHAT, CDR2 FQNNGV. For the CDR3, the DNA is TGTGCCAGCAGCTCGGACAGGGGGCACGAGCAGTACTTC. Its translation: CASSSDRGHEQYF.

The chain carries TRBV14 and TRBJ1-1, with no clear D. Trimming took off 4 bases at V and 10 bases at J, with 16 bases between the two ends. The CDR3 has 13 residues. Germline V gene data show CDR1 as SGHDN and CDR2 as FVKESK. CDR3 DNA: TGTGCCAGCAGCCCTACCTCGAGGTTAAGAGCTTTCTTT. This encodes CASSPTSRLRAFF.

The rearrangement links TRBV11-2 to TRBJ2-2; 7 bases are a match to TRBD1. After removal of 4 bases from V and 3 bases from J, the junction contained 5 bases not matched to a gene. This CDR3 contains 15 residues. Germline-derived CDR1 and CDR2 are SGHAT and FQNNGV. For the CDR3, the DNA is TGTGCCAGCAGCTCGGGACAGTTCGACACCGGGGAGCTGTTTTTT. Amino acids: CASSSGQFDTGELFF.

The CDR3 reads CASSIGRGGGSYNQPQHF. The CDR3 DNA reads as TGTGCCAGTAGTATAGGCCGAGGGGGGGGGAGTTACAATCAGCCCCAGCATTTT. V and J are TRBV19 and TRBJ1-5; D perhaps matches TRBD1 (6 bases). V lost 1 base and J 3 bases, leaving 19 bases between the germline ends. The germline CDR1 and CDR2 sequences are LNHDA and SQIVND (reference sequence). CDR3 length equals 18 residues.

This chain links TRBV5-6 with TRBJ2-7; D gene unclear. The germline gives CDR1 SGHDT, CDR2 YYEEEE. Trimming removed 0 bases at V and 2 bases at J, with 9 bases between. This CDR3 has 14 residues. The CDR3 DNA follows: TGTGCCAGCAGCTTGGCACCGGTAGCCTACGAGCAGTACTTC. It encodes CASSLAPVAYEQYF.

This chain links TRBV5-1 with TRBJ1-1; TRBD1 might be the D (6 bases). This CDR3 region has 15 residues. Germline CDR1 and CDR2: SGHRS and YFSETQ. Trimming stripped 4 bases from V and 1 base from J, with 14 bases between. The CDR3 sequence is CASSRYQGRNTEAFF. DNA for the CDR3: TGCGCCAGCAGCAGATATCAGGGGAGGAACACTGAAGCTTTCTTT.

The chain employs TRBV6-5 and TRBJ2-3; 7 nucleotides line up with TRBD1. The CDR3 consists of 16 residues. The germline V gene has CDR1 MNHEY and CDR2 SVGAGI. The V segment lost 2 bases and the J segment 2 bases; nucleotides outside the gene matches: 7. In DNA form, the CDR3 reads TGTGCCAGCAGTTACCAAGGGACAGTACTCACAGATACGCAGTATTTT. Translated: CASSYQGTVLTDTQYF.